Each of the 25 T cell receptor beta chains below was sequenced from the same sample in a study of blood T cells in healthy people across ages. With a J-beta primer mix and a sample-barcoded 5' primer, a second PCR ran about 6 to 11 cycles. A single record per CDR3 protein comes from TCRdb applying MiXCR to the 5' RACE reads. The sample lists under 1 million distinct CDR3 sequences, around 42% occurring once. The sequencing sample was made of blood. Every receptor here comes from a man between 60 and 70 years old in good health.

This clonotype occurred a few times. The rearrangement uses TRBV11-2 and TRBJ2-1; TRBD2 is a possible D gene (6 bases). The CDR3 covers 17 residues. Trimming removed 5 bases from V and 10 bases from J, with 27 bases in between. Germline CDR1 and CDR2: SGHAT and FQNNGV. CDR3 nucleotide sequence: TGTGCCAGCAGCCACGCCTCCGGGACTGCACCGGTGGGCGAGCAGTTCTTC. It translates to CASSHASGTAPVGEQFF. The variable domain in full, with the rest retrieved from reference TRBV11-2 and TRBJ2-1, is EAGVAQSPRYKIIEKRQSVAFWCNPISGHATLYWYQQILGQGPKLLIQFQNNGVVDDSQLPKDRFSAERLKGVDSTLKIQPAKLEDSAVYLCASSHASGTAPVGEQFFGPGTRLTVL.

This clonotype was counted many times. The CDR3 is CASSLSGLGSEQYF. In DNA form, the CDR3 reads TGCGCCAGCAGTCTCTCGGGACTGGGGAGCGAGCAGTACTTC. The chain carries TRBV4-1 and TRBJ2-5; D may be TRBD2 (6 bases). The J call may be mistaken, given a closer DNA end match to TRBJ2-7. This CDR3 is built from 14 residues. Germline V gene data show CDR1 as MGHRA and CDR2 as YSYEKL.

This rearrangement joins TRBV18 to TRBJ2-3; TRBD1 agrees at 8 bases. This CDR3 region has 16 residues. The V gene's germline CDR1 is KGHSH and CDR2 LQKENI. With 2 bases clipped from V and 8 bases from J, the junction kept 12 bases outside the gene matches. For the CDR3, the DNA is TGTGCCAGCTCACCATTTAGGCCAGGGGGCGAAGCTACGCAGTATTTT. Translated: CASSPFRPGGEATQYF. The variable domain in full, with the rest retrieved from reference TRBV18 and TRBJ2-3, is NAGVMQNPRHLVRRRGQEARLRCSPMKGHSHVYWYRQLPEEGLKFMVYLQKENIIDESGMPKERFSAEFPKEGPSILRIQQVVRGDSAAYFCASSPFRPGGEATQYFGPGTRLTVL.

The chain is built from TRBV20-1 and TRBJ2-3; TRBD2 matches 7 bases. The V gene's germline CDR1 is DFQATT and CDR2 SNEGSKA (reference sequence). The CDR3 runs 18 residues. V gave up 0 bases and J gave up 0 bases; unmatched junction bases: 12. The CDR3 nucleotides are TGCAGTGCTAGAGATCTCGGGGGGACCCAATATAGCACAGATACGCAGTATTTT. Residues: CSARDLGGTQYSTDTQYF.

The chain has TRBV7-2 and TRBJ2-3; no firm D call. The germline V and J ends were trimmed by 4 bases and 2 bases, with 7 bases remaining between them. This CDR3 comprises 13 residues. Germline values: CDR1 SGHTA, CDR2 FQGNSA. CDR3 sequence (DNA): TGTGCCAGCAGCTCATGGTTCACAGATACGCAGTATTTT. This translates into CASSSWFTDTQYF.

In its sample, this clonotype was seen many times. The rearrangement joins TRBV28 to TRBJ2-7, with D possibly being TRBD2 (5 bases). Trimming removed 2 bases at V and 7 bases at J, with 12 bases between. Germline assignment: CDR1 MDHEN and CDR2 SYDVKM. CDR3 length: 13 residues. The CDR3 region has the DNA TGTGCCAGCAGTTTACTCGGGTCGGGAGAGCAGTACTTC. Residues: CASSLLGSGEQYF.

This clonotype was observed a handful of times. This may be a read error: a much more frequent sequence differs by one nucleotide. DNA of the CDR3: TGCGCCAGCGGACTAGGGTCCTACAATGAGCAGTACTTC. It is translated as CASGLGSYNEQYF. This chain uses TRBV10-2 with TRBJ2-1; 7 nucleotides agree with TRBD2. The J call may be faulty, since TRBJ2-7 better matches the DNA end. The V gene's germline CDR1 is WSHSY and CDR2 SAAADI. CDR3 length: 13 amino acids.

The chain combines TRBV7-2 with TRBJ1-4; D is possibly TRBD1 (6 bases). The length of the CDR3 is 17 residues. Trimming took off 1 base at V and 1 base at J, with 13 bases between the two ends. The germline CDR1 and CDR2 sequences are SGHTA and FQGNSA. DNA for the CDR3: TGTGCCAGCAGCTTAGGAGTAGGGGGTAGAACTAATGAAAAACTGTTTTTT. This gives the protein CASSLGVGGRTNEKLFF. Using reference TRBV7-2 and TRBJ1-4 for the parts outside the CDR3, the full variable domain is GAGVSQSPSNKVTEKGKDVELRCDPISGHTALYWYRQSLGQGLEFLIYFQGNSAPDKSGLPSDRFSAERTGGSVSTLTIQRTQQEDSAVYLCASSLGVGGRTNEKLFFGSGTQLSVL.

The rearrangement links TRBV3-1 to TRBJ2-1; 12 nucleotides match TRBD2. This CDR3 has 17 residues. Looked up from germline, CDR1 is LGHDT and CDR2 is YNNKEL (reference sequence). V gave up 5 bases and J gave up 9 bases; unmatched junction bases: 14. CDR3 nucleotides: TGTGCCAGCAGCACCCGGACTAGCGGGGCGGGGTTGGGTGAGCAGTTCTTC. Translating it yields CASSTRTSGAGLGEQFF.

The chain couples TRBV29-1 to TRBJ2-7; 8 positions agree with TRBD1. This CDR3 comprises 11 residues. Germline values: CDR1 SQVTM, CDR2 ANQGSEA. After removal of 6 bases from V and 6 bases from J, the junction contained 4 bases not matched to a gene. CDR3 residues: CSVQDRGEQYF. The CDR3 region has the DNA TGCAGCGTCCAAGACAGGGGCGAGCAGTACTTC.

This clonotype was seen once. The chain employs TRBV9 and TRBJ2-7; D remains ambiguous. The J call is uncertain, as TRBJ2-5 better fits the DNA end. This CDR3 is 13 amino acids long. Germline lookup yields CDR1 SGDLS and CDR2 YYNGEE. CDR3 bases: TGTGCCAGCAGCCCCGTCAATCAAGAGACCCAGTACTTC. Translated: CASSPVNQETQYF.

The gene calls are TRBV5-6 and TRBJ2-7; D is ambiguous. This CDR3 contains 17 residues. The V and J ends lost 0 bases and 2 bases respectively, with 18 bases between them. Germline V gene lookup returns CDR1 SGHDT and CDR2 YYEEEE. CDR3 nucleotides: TGTGCCAGCAGCTTGGTAACCTTAGGACCCATCCCCTACGAGCAGTACTTC. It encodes CASSLVTLGPIPYEQYF.

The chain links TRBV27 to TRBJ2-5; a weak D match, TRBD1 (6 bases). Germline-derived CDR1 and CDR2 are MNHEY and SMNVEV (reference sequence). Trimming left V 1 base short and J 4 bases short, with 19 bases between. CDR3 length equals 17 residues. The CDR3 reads CASSLWGLRGNRETQYF. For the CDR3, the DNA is TGTGCCAGCAGTTTATGGGGTCTGAGGGGGAATCGAGAGACCCAGTACTTC.

CDR3 sequence reads: CSANEPARSASSPLHF. In nucleotides, the CDR3 is TGCAGTGCTAACGAACCTGCGCGGTCTGCCAGTTCACCCCTCCACTTT. The genes are TRBV20-1 and TRBJ1-6; unclear D gene. This CDR3 contains 16 residues. V lost 4 bases, J lost 9 bases, and 22 bases lay in between. The V gene's germline CDR1 is DFQATT and CDR2 SNEGSKA (reference sequence).

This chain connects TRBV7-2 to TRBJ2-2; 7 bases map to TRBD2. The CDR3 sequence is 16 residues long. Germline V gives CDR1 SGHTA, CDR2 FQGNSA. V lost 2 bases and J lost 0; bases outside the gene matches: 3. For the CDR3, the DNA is TGTGCCAGCAGCTTAAACGGGGGGACGAACACCGGGGAGCTGTTTTTT. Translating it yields CASSLNGGTNTGELFF.

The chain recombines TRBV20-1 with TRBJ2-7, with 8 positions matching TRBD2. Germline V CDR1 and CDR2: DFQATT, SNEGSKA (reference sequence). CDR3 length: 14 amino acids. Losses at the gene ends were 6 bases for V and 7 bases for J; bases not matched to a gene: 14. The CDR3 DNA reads TGCAGTGCGATAATAGCGGGGACACTAGGGGAGCAGTACTTC. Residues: CSAIIAGTLGEQYF.

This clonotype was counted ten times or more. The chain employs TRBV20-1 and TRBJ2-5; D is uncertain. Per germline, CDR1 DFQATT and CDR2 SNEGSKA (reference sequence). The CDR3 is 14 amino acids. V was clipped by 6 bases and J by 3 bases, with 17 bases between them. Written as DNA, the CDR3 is TGCAGTGCCCCAGGCCCCCTTTGGGAAGAGACCCAGTACTTC. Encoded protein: CSAPGPLWEETQYF.

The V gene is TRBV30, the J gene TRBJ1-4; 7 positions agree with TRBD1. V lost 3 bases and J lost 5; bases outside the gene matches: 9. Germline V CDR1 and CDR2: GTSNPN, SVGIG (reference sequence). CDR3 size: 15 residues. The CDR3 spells CAWSRYGTANEKLFF. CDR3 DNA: TGTGCCTGGAGCAGATACGGGACAGCCAATGAAAAACTGTTTTTT.

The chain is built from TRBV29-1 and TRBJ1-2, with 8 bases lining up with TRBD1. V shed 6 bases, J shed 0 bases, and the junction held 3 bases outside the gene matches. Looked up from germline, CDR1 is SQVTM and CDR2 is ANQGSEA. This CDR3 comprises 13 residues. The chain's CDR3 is CSVGTGSNYGYTF. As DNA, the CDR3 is TGCAGCGTGGGGACAGGTTCTAACTATGGCTACACCTTC.

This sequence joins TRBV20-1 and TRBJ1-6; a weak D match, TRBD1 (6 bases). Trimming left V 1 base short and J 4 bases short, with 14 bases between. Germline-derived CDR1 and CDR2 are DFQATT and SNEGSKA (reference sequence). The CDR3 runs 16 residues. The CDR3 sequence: CSARVSGGGYNSPLHF. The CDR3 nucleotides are TGCAGTGCTAGAGTCTCGGGAGGGGGGTATAATTCACCCCTCCACTTT.

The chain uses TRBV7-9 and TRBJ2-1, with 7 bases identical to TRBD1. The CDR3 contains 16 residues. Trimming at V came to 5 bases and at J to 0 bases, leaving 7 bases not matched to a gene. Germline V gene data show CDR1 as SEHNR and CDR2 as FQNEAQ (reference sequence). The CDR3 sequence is CASSPVGGASYNEQFF. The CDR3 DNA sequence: TGTGCCAGCAGCCCTGTAGGGGGCGCCTCCTACAATGAGCAGTTCTTC.

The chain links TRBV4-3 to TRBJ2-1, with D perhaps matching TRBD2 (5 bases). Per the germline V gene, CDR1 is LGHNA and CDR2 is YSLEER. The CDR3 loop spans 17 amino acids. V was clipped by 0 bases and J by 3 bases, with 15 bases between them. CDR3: CASSQDPPAGGYNEQFF. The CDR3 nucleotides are TGCGCCAGCAGCCAAGATCCGCCGGCTGGAGGCTACAATGAGCAGTTCTTC.

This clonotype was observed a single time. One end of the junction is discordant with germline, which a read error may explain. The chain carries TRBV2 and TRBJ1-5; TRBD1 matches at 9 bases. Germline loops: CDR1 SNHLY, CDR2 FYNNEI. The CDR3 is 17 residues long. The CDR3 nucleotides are TGTGCCAGCAGAACCGGGACAGGGCTTCTGAGCAATCGGCCCCAGCATTTT. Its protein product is CASRTGTGLLSNRPQHF.

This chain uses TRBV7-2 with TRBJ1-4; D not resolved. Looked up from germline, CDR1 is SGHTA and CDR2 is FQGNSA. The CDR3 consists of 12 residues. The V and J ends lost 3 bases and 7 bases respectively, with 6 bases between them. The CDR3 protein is CASSLHVEKLFF. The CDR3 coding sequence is TGTGCCAGCAGCTTGCACGTTGAAAAACTGTTTTTT.

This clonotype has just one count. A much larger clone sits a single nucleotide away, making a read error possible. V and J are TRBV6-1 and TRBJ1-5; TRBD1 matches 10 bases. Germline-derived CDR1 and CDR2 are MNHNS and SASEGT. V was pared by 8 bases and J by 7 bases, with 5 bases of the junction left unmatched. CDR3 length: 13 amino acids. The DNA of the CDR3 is TGTGCCAGCGGTGGGACAGGGGTCCAGCCCCAGCATTTT. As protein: CASGGTGVQPQHF.